The following is a T cell receptor beta chain sequence with its context. These data are taken from a study of blood T cell repertoires in COVID-19. Across the study: The United States, Italy and Spain supplied acute and convalescent COVID-19 samples. The cDNA or gDNA used as material had been derived from T cells, B-cell-depleted T cells, or PBMCs.

Trimming cost V 0 bases and J 0 bases, with 6 bases left between them. CDR1 is SGHDT, CDR2 YYEEEE, per germline. The CDR3 consists of 14 residues. How the authors handled the data: Reference gene primer amplification gave nucleated cell count estimates. Clones were sequenced by immunoSEQ multiplex PCR, and TCRdb holds only the in-frame ones, with some missing. The DNA gave D and trimming, while V, J and clone size come from that table. The table records fewer than 300,000 clones, approximately 80% of them present only once. This chain uses TRBV5-6 with TRBJ1-1; unclear D gene. Specimen: peripheral blood. This TCR came from a human donor in a cohort sampled during active COVID-19. This CDR3 reads CASSLASVNTEAFF. CDR3 bases: TGTGCCAGCAGCTTGGCGTCGGTGAACACTGAAGCTTTCTTT.